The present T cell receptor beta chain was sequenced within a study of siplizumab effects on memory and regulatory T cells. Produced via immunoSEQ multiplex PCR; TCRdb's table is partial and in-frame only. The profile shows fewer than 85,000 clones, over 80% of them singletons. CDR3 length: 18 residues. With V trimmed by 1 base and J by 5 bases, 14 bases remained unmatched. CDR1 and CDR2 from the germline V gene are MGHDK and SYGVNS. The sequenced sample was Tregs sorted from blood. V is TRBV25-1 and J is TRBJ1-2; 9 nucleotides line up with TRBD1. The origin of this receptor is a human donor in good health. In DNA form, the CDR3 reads TGTGCCAGCAGTGAATGGCCTCGCCGGGACAGGGATCAGTATGGCTACACCTTC. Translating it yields CASSEWPRRDRDQYGYTF.